The present entry profiles one T cell receptor beta chain with its context. The donors were adults (healthy and HIV-negative) with no recent acute infections or vaccinations. There were only Caucasian adults among the donors, and all lived in Nashville, Tennessee. In the CD4+ fraction, cells were divided into CD45RA+ naive and CD45RA-negative memory subsets. These data come from a study of shared clonotypes between healthy human individuals. The germline CDR1 and CDR2 sequences are ENHRY and SYGVKD. The CDR3 has 14 amino acids. Trimming shortened V by 2 bases and J by 6 bases, and 13 bases separated the two germline ends. Generated by immunoSEQ multiplex PCR, the TCRdb table keeps only in-frame clones and is missing some. The sample consists of 2.3 million or so clones, just over 90% of them appearing once.

The rearrangement uses TRBV10-3 and TRBJ1-1; D may be TRBD1 (5 bases). Material for sequencing was naive CD4+ T cells from PBMCs. Subset in this sample: CD45RA+ positively selected. This TCR came from a man younger than 35 in good health. Some clones in this sample may be carry-over from other donors' samples. CDR3 DNA sequence: TGTGCCATCAGTGAGATGAGGGGAAGCGCTGAAGCTTTCTTT. It yields the protein CAISEMRGSAEAFF.